Below, one T cell receptor (beta chain) is given with its context. The clone's antigen remains unknown. Base quality data are lacking; no much larger clone is found one base away. Preparation of the library involved PCR. The instrument was an Illumina HiSeq 2500. To reduce PCR and sequencing biases, unique molecular identifiers were built into the TCR beta cDNA libraries. Roughly 0.5 million cDNA molecules were obtained per 1 to 10 million input T cells, so each molecule approximated one T cell. The same protocol used for the earlier healthy control dataset was applied to prepare and sequence the patient libraries. Within a given batch, samples were prepared together, multiplexed and sequenced on the same HiSeq lane. In the original analysis: MIGEC handled the raw barcoded reads, throwing out single-read molecular identifier groups before consensus assembly and CDR3 extraction. VDJtools was used for post-analysis of the clonotype tables, with diversity normalized by down-sampling every dataset to the smallest sample size. Repertoire overlap clustering matched CDR3 amino acid but not nucleotide sequences to correct batch-related cross-sample contamination. TCRdb handled the public reads itself, with Q25 trimming in fastp and clone calling in MiXCR, and kept productive beta chains. Each entry is one CDR3 protein sequence, shown with its most common DNA and genes. The V and J calls come from TCRdb's annotation, not from the publication. In this sample the table shows hundreds of thousands of distinct CDR3 sequences, approximately 30% of which occur a single time. The ten largest clones capture 0.5% to 0.6% of the sample.

The data stem from a study of post-analysis software for immune sequencing data (dated by TCRdb to the mid-2010s). About the full investigation: Recorded disease courses included relapsing-remitting, secondary progressive and progressive-relapsing multiple sclerosis, with some patients lacking subtype annotation. A subset of samples was prepared in parallel using single-end sample barcoding, then pooled and co-amplified after Illumina adapter ligation. Patient repertoires were compared against 10 to 12 previously published healthy control repertoires from donors aged about 6 to 26 years.

TCR beta repertoires were profiled from peripheral blood of 13 young patients with multiple sclerosis to demonstrate the VDJtools post-analysis software. The patients with multiple sclerosis were children and adolescents between roughly 6 and 16 years of age. Overall study outcomes, separate from this receptor: The multiple sclerosis patient group was slightly younger than the control group. Normalized Chao1 diversity was significantly lower in multiple sclerosis patients than controls, suggesting substantial peripheral T-cell clonal expansion. Significantly higher frequencies in patients than in controls were found for roughly 5 TRBV segments, including TRBV5-6, TRBV5-1 and TRBV20-1. Strong co-clustering of samples prepared in the same batch was shown by direct clustering with F measure, prompting a batch-effect correction.

At the junction V is shortened by 7 bases and J by 6 bases; bases outside the gene matches: 8. CDR1 SNHLY and CDR2 FYNNEI are derived from the germline V gene. Including cysteine and phenylalanine, the CDR3 has 14 amino acids. Of the read, only the CDR3 DNA is kept; its 42 bases are in frame from base 1. Specimen: blood. The chain couples TRBV2 to TRBJ2-1; 8 bases in between match TRBD2. The receptor's source is a girl between 10 and 17 years old with multiple sclerosis. The sequenced DNA is TGTGCCAGCAATACCGGCCGGGGGGGCAATGAGCAGTTCTTC. Its coded protein is CASNTGRGGNEQFF.